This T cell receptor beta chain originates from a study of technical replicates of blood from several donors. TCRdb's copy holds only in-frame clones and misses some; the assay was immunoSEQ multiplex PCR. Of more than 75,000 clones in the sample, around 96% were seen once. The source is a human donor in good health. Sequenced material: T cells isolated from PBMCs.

The CDR3 is CASSQLDSRNNEQFF. CDR3 nucleotides: TGTGCCAGCAGTCAACTGGACAGTAGGAACAATGAGCAGTTCTTC. The chain links TRBV27 to TRBJ2-1; a possible D gene is TRBD1 (6 bases). CDR3 length: 15 residues. The germline V gene has CDR1 MNHEY and CDR2 SMNVEV (reference sequence). V lost 5 bases to trimming and J lost 5 bases, with 16 bases between them.